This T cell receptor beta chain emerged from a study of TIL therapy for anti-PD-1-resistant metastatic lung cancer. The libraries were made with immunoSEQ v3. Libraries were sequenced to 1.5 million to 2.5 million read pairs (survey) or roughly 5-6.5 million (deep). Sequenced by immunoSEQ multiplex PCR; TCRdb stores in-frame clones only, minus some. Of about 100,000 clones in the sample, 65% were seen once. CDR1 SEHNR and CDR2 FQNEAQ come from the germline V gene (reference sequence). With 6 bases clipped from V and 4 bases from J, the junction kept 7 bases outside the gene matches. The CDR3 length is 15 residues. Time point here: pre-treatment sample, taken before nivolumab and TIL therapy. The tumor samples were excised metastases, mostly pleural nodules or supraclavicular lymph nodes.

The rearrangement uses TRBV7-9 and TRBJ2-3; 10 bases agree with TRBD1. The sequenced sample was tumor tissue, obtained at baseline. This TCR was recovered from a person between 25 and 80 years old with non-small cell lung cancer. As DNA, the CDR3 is TGTGCCAGCAGTTCGGGACAGGGGAACGCAGATACGCAGTATTTT. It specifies CASSSGQGNADTQYF.